This T cell receptor (beta chain) was captured by sequencing in a study of T cell responses to AZD1222 COVID-19 vaccine. Across the whole study: Doses given second, at about 4 or about 12 weeks, were pooled. General study findings and limits: Donors skewed white British and female; clonal diversity was possibly underestimated. Repertoires were sampled only after the peak T cell response.

With respect to this clone: The antigen is not known.

The J segment lost 2 bases and the V segment lost 3 bases, leaving 11 bases of the junction unmatched. The CDR3 loop spans 17 amino acids. Germline assignment: CDR1 MNHEY and CDR2 SMNVEV (reference sequence). Only in-frame clones appear in the TCRdb table, and some are missing; sequencing was by immunoSEQ multiplex PCR. The sample has 150,000 to 200,000 clones, about 89% seen once. This chain joins TRBV27 and TRBJ2-5, with 8 bases matching TRBD1. The receptor was isolated from an adult in good health. The sequenced sample was peripheral blood, obtained on day 0 of AZD1222 vaccination. CDR3 in DNA: TGTGCCAGCAGTTTCCGGGGGACAGGACCAGCACAAGAGACCCAGTACTTC. Amino acid sequence: CASSFRGTGPAQETQYF.